What follows are 9 T cell receptor beta chains derived from one specimen sequenced in a study of shared clonotypes between healthy human individuals. The method was immunoSEQ multiplex PCR; TCRdb's version includes in-frame clones alone and lacks a portion of them. The sample records about 120,000 clones, approximately 70% being singletons. Sequencing used memory CD8+ T cells sorted from blood. Regarding subset: CD45RO+ cells pooled with CCR7-negative TemRA cells. These receptors all stem from a woman in her thirties in good health.

This rearrangement joins TRBV19 to TRBJ2-7; D remains unclear. The CDR3 consists of 12 residues. With 5 bases removed from V and 7 bases from J, the gap between germline ends came to 12 bases. Germline assignment: CDR1 LNHDA and CDR2 SQIVND (reference sequence). Written as DNA, the CDR3 is TGTGCCAGTAGTGACACATTTAGGGAGCAGTACTTC. Translating gives CASSDTFREQYF.

The CDR3 here is CASSLVHTSREQFF. Written as DNA, the CDR3 is TGTGCCAGCAGCTTAGTTCATACATCCCGCGAGCAGTTCTTC. This sequence joins TRBV11-2 and TRBJ2-1; D gene uncertain. The germline CDR1 and CDR2 sequences are SGHAT and FQNNGV. The CDR3 contains 14 residues. V gave up 1 base and J gave up 10 bases, with 14 bases separating them.

The J gene is TRBJ2-7, the V gene TRBV5-4, with D possibly TRBD1 on 5 matching bases. Deletions cut 3 bases from V and 4 bases from J, with 11 bases between. This CDR3 contains 13 residues. The germline V gene has CDR1 SGHNT and CDR2 YYREEE (reference sequence). The CDR3 coding sequence is TGTGCCAGCAGCTCACAACAGGATTACGAGCAGTACTTC. Translating gives CASSSQQDYEQYF.

The rearrangement joins TRBV7-2 to TRBJ2-4, with a weak D call TRBD1 (6 bases). V dropped 2 bases and J dropped 0 bases, with 14 bases sitting between them. CDR3 length equals 17 residues. In germline, CDR1 is SGHTA, CDR2 FQGNSA. This chain's CDR3 is CASSLSHRALAKNIQYF. CDR3 coding DNA: TGTGCCAGCAGCTTAAGCCACAGGGCACTAGCCAAAAACATTCAGTACTTC.

This clone was recorded a few times. The genes are TRBV2 and TRBJ2-2; D is uncertain. Germline CDR1 SNHLY, CDR2 FYNNEI. Trimming left V 10 bases short and J 6 bases short, with 12 bases between. CDR3 length equals 12 residues. The CDR3 is CATLGVAGELFF. The CDR3 DNA sequence: TGTGCCACCTTGGGTGTAGCCGGGGAGCTGTTTTTT.

A few counts support this clone. Distinct nucleotide sequences in the sample also encode this CDR3. This rearrangement joins TRBV29-1 to TRBJ2-1; D is possibly TRBD1 or TRBD2 (6 bases each). Germline values: CDR1 SQVTM, CDR2 ANQGSEA. This CDR3 is 14 amino acids long. V lost 4 bases, J lost 5 bases, and 15 bases lay in between. The chain's CDR3 is CSVVGAGHHNEQFF. CDR3 in DNA: TGCAGCGTTGTTGGGGCGGGACATCACAATGAGCAGTTCTTC.

The chain links TRBV23-1 to TRBJ2-1; no reliable D call. TRBV23-1 qualifies as an ORF whose function is uncertain. The CDR3 extends over 17 amino acids. Trimming shortened V by 0 bases and J by 2 bases, and 14 bases separated the two germline ends. The CDR3, as DNA: TGCGCCAGCAGTCAATCTCGGTCGCTATACACCTACAATGAGCAGTTCTTC. Its translation is CASSQSRSLYTYNEQFF.

The J gene is TRBJ1-5, the V gene TRBV15; no reliable D call. Trimming took off 3 bases at V and 0 bases at J, with 9 bases between the two ends. The germline V gene encodes CDR1 LNHNV and CDR2 YYDKDF (reference sequence). This CDR3 is 15 amino acids long. In DNA form, the CDR3 reads TGTGCCACCAGCAGTACGGCCGCTAGCAATCAGCCCCAGCATTTT. Protein sequence: CATSSTAASNQPQHF.

The gene calls are TRBV5-8 and TRBJ2-1; no definite D call. The V end lost 3 bases, the J end lost 6 bases, and 7 bases lay between the germline ends. Germline loops: CDR1 SGHTS, CDR2 YDEGEE. The length of the CDR3 is 12 residues. For the CDR3, the DNA is TGTGCCAGCAGCTCACCAGGCAATGAGCAGTTCTTC. This codes for CASSSPGNEQFF.